The present T cell receptor beta chain was sequenced within a study of vaccination and CD4 T cells after COVID-19. At the level of the study: Control cultures were given a CEFX pool, an HIV-1 Nef pool, or no peptide.

The germline V gene encodes CDR1 DFQATT and CDR2 SNEGSKA (reference sequence). V shed 5 bases, J shed 7 bases, and the junction held 4 bases outside the gene matches. The CDR3 covers 12 residues. Findings and limits, study-wide: Convalescent patients gained a median approximately 90% of their reactive clones only post-vaccination.

Treatment defined: roughly 10-day PBMC culture with coronavirus spike peptide pools or control peptides (ViraFEST assay). Antigen-specific T cells were expanded with peptide pools by ViraFEST, and TCRs were then sequenced. In healthy vaccine recipients, nucleocapsid antibodies were negative before and after vaccination, showing no prior SARS-CoV-2 infection. With respect to this clonotype: Its antigen is unknown.

The Oncomine TCR Beta short-read assay sequenced DNA from cultured CD4+ T cells. A single record per CDR3 protein comes from TCRdb applying MiXCR to the PCR reads. The sample has roughly 18,000 distinct CDR3 sequences; roughly 73% are singletons. This rearrangement joins TRBV20-1 to TRBJ1-2, with TRBD1 matching 10 bases. This sample comprised CD4+ T cells from blood, cultured in vitro, obtained after SARS-CoV-2 vaccination. This receptor was identified in a human donor who received a COVID-19 vaccine. CDR3 DNA sequence: TGCAGTGCTTGGACAGGGGGAAGTGGCTACACCTTC. It translates to CSAWTGGSGYTF.